This paragraph covers one T cell receptor (beta chain) sequence. V dropped 8 bases and J dropped 4 bases, with 13 bases sitting between them. CDR1 MDHEN and CDR2 SYDVKM come from the germline V gene. CDR3 length equals 13 residues. These data originate in a study of control samples from healthy donors and cancer patients. Produced via immunoSEQ multiplex PCR; TCRdb's table is partial and in-frame only. Found here are about 49,000 clones, just over 85% of them singletons; the top ten hold approximately 3%. The sequencing input was PBMCs. The TCR was taken from a woman between 45 and 65 years old with lung cancer. The chain links TRBV28 to TRBJ2-3; D perhaps matches TRBD2 (5 bases). For the CDR3, the DNA is TGTGCCAGCTCCTCAAGCGGTTCAGATACGCAGTATTTT. Translation gives CASSSSGSDTQYF.